Shown below are 18 T cell receptor beta chains from a single sample sequenced in a study of T cell changes during pregnancy in multiple sclerosis (dated by TCRdb to the late 2010s). The method was the immunoSEQ multiplex PCR assay. TCRdb limited this immuneACCESS table to in-frame rearrangements with V and J called. A share of clones is missing; checked studies link under half to unresolved V genes, and the rest is unexplained. The sample profile shows more than 10,000 clones; approximately 89% of them were found once. The ten most abundant clones make up 7% to 9% of the sample. The material was CD8+ T cells from peripheral blood mononuclear cells, obtained in the second trimester of pregnancy. The receptors come from a female donor in good health, enrolled as a control in a pregnancy study.

The genes are TRBV4-3 and TRBJ2-7; TRBD1 aligns across 11 bases. CDR3 length: 16 residues. Unmatched junction bases numbered 7, after V lost 0 bases and J lost 6 bases. Germline V gene sequence: CDR1 LGHNA, CDR2 YSLEER. In nucleotides, the CDR3 is TGCGCCAGCAGCCAAGACCGGGGGACAGGGGGGAGCGAGCAGTACTTC. It yields the protein CASSQDRGTGGSEQYF.

This clone was counted once. The rearrangement uses TRBV19 and TRBJ1-2; TRBD1 aligns across 9 bases. The CDR3 spans 12 residues. Germline CDR1 is LNHDA and CDR2 is SQIVND (reference sequence). As DNA, the CDR3 is TGTTTTGACAGGGGGAGTATCTATGGCTACACCTTC. Its protein product is CFDRGSIYGYTF.

This clone was detected once. V usage is TRBV2 and J usage is TRBJ2-5, with TRBD1 matching over 8 bases. CDR1 and CDR2 (germline): SNHLY, FYNNEI. The CDR3 is 17 residues long. V gave up 2 bases and J gave up 7 bases; unmatched junction bases: 15. The CDR3 DNA reads as TGTGCCAGCAGTGAACCCCGGACAGGGCGAACCCAGCGGACCCAGTACTTC. Encoded protein: CASSEPRTGRTQRTQYF.

V is TRBV7-8 and J is TRBJ1-4; D ambiguous. Looked up from germline, CDR1 is SGHVS and CDR2 is FQNEAQ. The CDR3 has 15 residues. V was trimmed by 3 bases and J by 0 bases, leaving 8 bases between them. The CDR3 DNA reads as TGTGCCAGCAGCTTTGGCCGTGCAACTAATGAAAAACTGTTTTTT. Amino acids: CASSFGRATNEKLFF.

The chain joins TRBV27 to TRBJ2-1; possibly TRBD2 for D (5 bases). The germline gives CDR1 MNHEY, CDR2 SMNVEV (reference sequence). The CDR3 has 15 amino acids. V gave up 2 bases and J gave up 5 bases, with 13 bases separating them. The CDR3 bases are TGTGCCAGCAGTTTAAGGCTAGCTCCCCACAATGAGCAGTTCTTC. It is translated as CASSLRLAPHNEQFF.

This chain joins TRBV5-1 and TRBJ2-3; no clear D. The length of the CDR3 is 16 residues. The V and J ends lost 1 base and 1 base respectively, with 13 bases between them. The germline V gene encodes CDR1 SGHRS and CDR2 YFSETQ. The CDR3 region is CASSLSDNPRTDTQYF. The CDR3 DNA reads TGCGCCAGCAGCTTGAGTGACAACCCCCGCACAGATACGCAGTATTTT.

Here the CDR3 DNA reads TGTGCCTGGAGTGTAGGACTAGCGACTGATACGCAGTATTTT. It yields the protein CAWSVGLATDTQYF. V usage is TRBV30 and J usage is TRBJ2-3; 9 bases are a match to TRBD2. CDR1 GTSNPN and CDR2 SVGIG come from the germline V gene (reference sequence). The CDR3 totals 14 residues. V lost 0 bases, J lost 6 bases, and 4 bases stayed unmatched.

This clone has just one count. The chain joins TRBV9 to TRBJ2-7; 8 positions match TRBD1. The CDR3 extends over 13 amino acids. Germline assignment: CDR1 SGDLS and CDR2 YYNGEE. Losses at the gene ends were 4 bases for V and 6 bases for J; bases not matched to a gene: 6. The CDR3 loop is CASSPPDRAEQYF. As DNA, the CDR3 is TGTGCCAGCAGCCCACCGGACAGGGCCGAGCAGTACTTC.

The chain joins TRBV5-6 to TRBJ2-5; a possible D gene is TRBD2 (7 bases). This CDR3 is 16 amino acids long. V was pared by 0 bases and J by 2 bases, with 14 bases between. CDR1 and CDR2 from the germline V gene are SGHDT and YYEEEE. This CDR3 reads CASSLGGGAIQETQYF. The CDR3 DNA follows: TGTGCCAGCAGCTTGGGGGGGGGCGCTATACAAGAGACCCAGTACTTC.

The chain recombines TRBV28 with TRBJ2-7, with D perhaps TRBD1 (6 bases). With 3 bases removed from V and 2 bases from J, the gap between germline ends came to 8 bases. The CDR3 has 13 amino acids. The V gene's germline CDR1 is MDHEN and CDR2 SYDVKM. This CDR3 reads CASSFRTAYEQYF. CDR3 DNA sequence: TGTGCCAGCAGTTTCCGGACAGCCTACGAGCAGTACTTC.

V gene TRBV27 combines with J gene TRBJ2-7; tentative D call: TRBD2 (6 bases). The CDR3 has 14 amino acids. Trimming took 2 bases from V and 2 from J, leaving 10 bases between them. The germline V gene has CDR1 MNHEY and CDR2 SMNVEV (reference sequence). CDR3 protein: CASSLGGNAYEQYF. CDR3 nucleotides: TGTGCCAGCAGTTTAGGGGGGAATGCCTACGAGCAGTACTTC.

This chain links TRBV6-4 with TRBJ2-2, with 10 nucleotides matching TRBD1. The V segment lost 0 bases and the J segment 4 bases; nucleotides outside the gene matches: 2. This CDR3 region has 16 residues. CDR1 is MRHNA, CDR2 SNTAGT, per germline. This CDR3 reads CASSDSRTGGTGELFF. CDR3 in DNA: TGTGCCAGCAGTGACTCCAGGACAGGGGGCACCGGGGAGCTGTTTTTT.

The V gene is TRBV6-6, the J gene TRBJ1-1; tentatively, D is TRBD1 (5 bases). Germline loops: CDR1 MNHNY, CDR2 SVGAGI (reference sequence). The CDR3 runs to 13 residues. Written as DNA, the CDR3 is TGTGCTGGATCGGGACTGTCGAACACTGAAGCTTTCTTT. Protein sequence: CAGSGLSNTEAFF.

The gene calls are TRBV27 and TRBJ1-2, with a weak D call TRBD1 (5 bases). Trimming left V 8 bases short and J 6 bases short, with 19 bases between. From germline, CDR1 is MNHEY and CDR2 SMNVEV (reference sequence). This CDR3 region has 14 residues. CDR3 DNA: TGTGCCAGCGGACTCTTGGAGGGGCTTGATGGCTACACCTTC. It specifies CASGLLEGLDGYTF.

The gene calls are TRBV27 and TRBJ1-1; a possible D gene is TRBD1 (5 bases). Germline CDR1 reads MNHEY; CDR2 reads SMNVEV (reference sequence). The V end was cut by 3 bases, the J end by 11 bases, with 10 bases between. There are 11 residues in the CDR3. Here the CDR3 reads CASSFGGAAFF. Here the CDR3 DNA reads TGTGCCAGCAGTTTCGGAGGGGCGGCTTTCTTT.

This chain uses TRBV5-8 with TRBJ1-2; no clear D gene. With 4 bases removed from V and 8 bases from J, the gap between germline ends came to 30 bases. The germline gives CDR1 SGHTS, CDR2 YDEGEE. There are 18 residues in the CDR3. The CDR3 loop is CASSPRTGAELWGVGYTF. CDR3 nucleotide sequence: TGTGCCAGCAGCCCCCGGACGGGAGCGGAGTTGTGGGGAGTAGGCTACACCTTC.

V and J are TRBV7-9 and TRBJ2-5; possible D gene TRBD1, 5 bases. The V gene lost 1 base and the J gene lost 7 bases, with 16 bases spanning the gap. The CDR3 consists of 15 residues. CDR1 is SEHNR and CDR2 is FQNEAQ in the germline V gene (reference sequence). The CDR3 sequence is CASSLDFDSSRTQYF. In DNA, the CDR3 is TGTGCCAGCAGCTTAGATTTTGACAGTTCGCGGACCCAGTACTTC.

This clone was recorded only once. J is TRBJ2-7 and V is TRBV28; 11 positions match TRBD2. The CDR3 has 16 residues. V lost 3 bases to trimming and J lost 5 bases; unmatched junction nucleotides: 9. Looked up from germline, CDR1 is MDHEN and CDR2 is SYDVKM. Here the CDR3 DNA reads TGTGCCAGCAGTTTGGACCTAGCGGGAGGAGTCGACGAGCAGTACTTC. Encoded protein: CASSLDLAGGVDEQYF.